Shown below are 13 T cell receptor beta chains from a single sample sequenced in a study of identical twins. TCRdb re-called the 5' RACE reads through MiXCR, storing one row per CDR3 protein. Here the sample spans fewer than 900,000 distinct CDR3 sequences, about 20% being singletons. Separately, the same data were catalogued under a study of T cells expressing NK-cell markers.

Sequencing was carried out using PBMCs. Receptors originate from a young woman in good health.

For the CDR3, the DNA is TGTGCCAGCAGCCCACAGACAATAGCGGGAGGGTACACCGGGGAGCTGTTTTTT. Amino acid sequence: CASSPQTIAGGYTGELFF. V usage is TRBV4-2 and J usage is TRBJ2-2, with 11 bases lining up with TRBD2. Germline V gene data show CDR1 as LGHNA and CDR2 as YNFKEQ. CDR3 size: 18 residues. After removal of 4 bases from V and 3 bases from J, the junction contained 10 bases not matched to a gene.

A few counts support this clonotype. The chain employs TRBV7-9 and TRBJ1-1; D unresolved. The CDR3 sequence is 15 residues long. Germline-derived CDR1 and CDR2 are SEHNR and FQNEAQ (reference sequence). V was cut by 3 bases and J by 1 base, with 12 bases left in between. DNA for the CDR3: TGTGCCAGCAGCTTCGGTCAGGCTTCGAACACTGAAGCTTTCTTT. Its protein product is CASSFGQASNTEAFF.

This clonotype was seen only a few times. The chain combines TRBV20-1 with TRBJ2-1, with 13 nucleotides matching TRBD2. Germline CDR1 is DFQATT and CDR2 is SNEGSKA (reference sequence). The trim removed 1 base at V and 4 bases at J, leaving 7 bases unmatched. The CDR3 has 17 amino acids. CDR3 sequence reads: CSARGAGLAGEYNEQFF. CDR3 coding DNA: TGCAGTGCTAGAGGAGCCGGACTAGCGGGAGAGTACAATGAGCAGTTCTTC.

This clonotype was recorded a few times. The chain carries TRBV20-1 and TRBJ2-2, with 12 bases aligning to TRBD2. Germline-derived CDR1 and CDR2 are DFQATT and SNEGSKA (reference sequence). Trimming took 5 bases from V and 4 from J; bases not matched to a gene: 2. This CDR3 region has 14 residues. CDR3 in amino acids: CSAVLAGGTGELFF. The CDR3 coding sequence is TGCAGTGCTGTACTAGCGGGGGGCACCGGGGAGCTGTTTTTT.

This clonotype was detected only a few times. This chain uses TRBV29-1 with TRBJ2-7; no firm D call. The ends were cut back, 7 bases at V and 4 bases at J, with 11 bases in the middle. CDR1 and CDR2 from the germline V gene are SQVTM and ANQGSEA. This CDR3 has 11 residues. The chain's CDR3 is CSGQDAYEQYF. CDR3 sequence (DNA): TGCAGCGGCCAGGACGCGTACGAGCAGTACTTC.

The chain has TRBV10-3 and TRBJ1-2; weak D call: TRBD1 (6 bases). V was shortened by 6 bases and J by 4 bases, with 12 bases between the two germline ends. Per germline, CDR1 ENHRY and CDR2 SYGVKD. The CDR3 runs to 13 residues. CDR3 amino acids: CAISRDRLYGYTF. The CDR3 DNA reads TGTGCCATCAGCCGAGACAGGCTCTATGGCTACACCTTC.

This clonotype was picked up a small number of times. The V call is TRBV7-8, the J call TRBJ2-7; TRBD2 aligns across 14 bases. This CDR3 is built from 15 residues. Germline CDR1 and CDR2: SGHVS and FQNEAQ. V was pared by 6 bases and J by 6 bases, with 7 bases of the junction left unmatched. Here the CDR3 DNA reads TGTGCCAGCAGGTCCCCTGGGACTAGCGGGAGCGAGCAGTACTTC. Translated, it gives CASRSPGTSGSEQYF.

The chain joins TRBV24-1 to TRBJ2-5; D possibly uses TRBD1 or TRBD2 (5 bases each). The CDR3 runs 16 residues. The germline gives CDR1 KGHDR, CDR2 SFDVKD. The V and J ends lost 2 bases and 5 bases respectively, with 17 bases between them. The DNA of the CDR3 is TGTGCCACCAGTGATTCCTGGGGGTCTGCTTGGGAGACCCAGTACTTC. Translation: CATSDSWGSAWETQYF.

The V call is TRBV5-5, the J call TRBJ2-5; 8 nucleotides agree with TRBD2. Germline trimming cut 6 bases from V and 3 bases from J; bases unmatched to any gene: 10. Germline values: CDR1 SGHKS, CDR2 YYEKEE (reference sequence). The CDR3 has 15 amino acids. CDR3 in amino acids: CASTFRGTRKETQYF. Here the CDR3 DNA reads TGTGCCAGCACCTTTAGAGGGACTAGAAAAGAGACCCAGTACTTC.

This clonotype was seen more than once but under ten times. The chain recombines TRBV27 with TRBJ2-6; D might be TRBD2 (5 bases). The CDR3 is made up of 16 amino acids. Germline CDR1 is MNHEY and CDR2 is SMNVEV (reference sequence). V was trimmed by 1 base and J by 1 base, leaving 8 bases between them. The CDR3 nucleotides are TGTGCCAGCAGTTTATTGGGAGCTTCTGGGGCCAACGTCCTGACTTTC. It encodes CASSLLGASGANVLTF.

There are a few counts of this clonotype. This chain links TRBV5-1 with TRBJ2-1, with D unresolved. Per the germline V gene, CDR1 is SGHRS and CDR2 is YFSETQ. The CDR3 has 12 amino acids. V was pared by 0 bases and J by 12 bases, with 10 bases between. The chain's CDR3 is CASSLVWGGQFF. CDR3 nucleotide sequence: TGCGCCAGCAGCTTGGTATGGGGTGGGCAGTTCTTC.

The chain recombines TRBV7-3 with TRBJ2-5, with a weak D call TRBD2 (6 bases). The germline CDR1 and CDR2 sequences are SGHTA and FQGTGA. The CDR3 sequence is 13 residues long. Trimming took 6 bases from V and 5 from J, leaving 13 bases between them. The CDR3 region has the DNA TGTGCCAGCAGTGGGGGGTCTTTGGAGACCCAGTACTTC. Its protein product is CASSGGSLETQYF.

This clonotype was seen a few times. The chain links TRBV20-1 to TRBJ2-2; D is uncertain. The CDR3 sequence is 13 residues long. Trimming stripped 0 bases from V and 8 bases from J, with 10 bases between. Germline V gene sequence: CDR1 DFQATT, CDR2 SNEGSKA (reference sequence). The CDR3 DNA follows: TGCAGTGCTAGAGAGGGATCCGGGGGGGAGCTGTTTTTT. This codes for CSAREGSGGELFF.